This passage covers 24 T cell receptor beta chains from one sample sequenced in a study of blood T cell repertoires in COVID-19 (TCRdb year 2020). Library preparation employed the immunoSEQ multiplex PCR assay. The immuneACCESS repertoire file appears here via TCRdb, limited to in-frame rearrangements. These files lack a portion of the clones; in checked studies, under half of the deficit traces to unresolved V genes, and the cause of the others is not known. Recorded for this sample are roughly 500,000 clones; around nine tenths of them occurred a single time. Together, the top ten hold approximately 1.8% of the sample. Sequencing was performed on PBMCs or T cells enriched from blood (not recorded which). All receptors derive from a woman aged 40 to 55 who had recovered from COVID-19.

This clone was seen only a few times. CDR3 nucleotides: TGCGCCAGCAGCCCTAGCCAGACAGGGGGAAGGTCACCCCTCCACTTT. Translating it yields CASSPSQTGGRSPLHF. The V and J genes are TRBV5-1 and TRBJ1-6; 9 bases align to TRBD1. The CDR3 totals 16 residues. Germline CDR1 SGHRS, CDR2 YFSETQ. Trimming took 4 bases from V and 10 from J; bases not matched to a gene: 12. Using reference TRBV5-1 and TRBJ1-6 for the parts outside the CDR3, the full variable domain is KAGVTQTPRYLIKTRGQQVTLSCSPISGHRSVSWYQQTPGQGLQFLFEYFSETQRNKGNFPGRFSGRQFSNSRSEMNVSTLELGDSALYLCASSPSQTGGRSPLHFGNGTRLTVT.

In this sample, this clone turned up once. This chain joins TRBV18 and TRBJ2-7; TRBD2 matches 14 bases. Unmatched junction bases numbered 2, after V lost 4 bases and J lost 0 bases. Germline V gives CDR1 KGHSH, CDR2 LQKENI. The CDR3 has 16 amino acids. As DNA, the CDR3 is TGTGCCAGCTCACAGGGACTAGCGGGGGTCTCCTACGAGCAGTACTTC. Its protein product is CASSQGLAGVSYEQYF.

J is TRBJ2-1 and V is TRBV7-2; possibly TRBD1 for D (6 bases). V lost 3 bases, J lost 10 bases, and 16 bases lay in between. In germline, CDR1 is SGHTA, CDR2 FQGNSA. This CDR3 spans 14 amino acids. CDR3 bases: TGTGCCAGCAGCTTGACATCAGGGGTCCTAGAGCAGTTCTTC. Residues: CASSLTSGVLEQFF. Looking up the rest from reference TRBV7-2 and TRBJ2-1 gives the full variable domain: GAGVSQSPSNKVTEKGKDVELRCDPISGHTALYWYRQSLGQGLEFLIYFQGNSAPDKSGLPSDRFSAERTGGSVSTLTIQRTQQEDSAVYLCASSLTSGVLEQFFGPGTRLTVL.

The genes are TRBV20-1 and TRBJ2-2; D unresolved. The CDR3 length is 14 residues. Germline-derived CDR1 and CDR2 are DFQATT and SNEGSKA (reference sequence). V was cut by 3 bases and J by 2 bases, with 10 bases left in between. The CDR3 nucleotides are TGCAGTGCTAGTAGGCTAGTCAACACCGGGGAGCTGTTTTTT. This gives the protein CSASRLVNTGELFF.

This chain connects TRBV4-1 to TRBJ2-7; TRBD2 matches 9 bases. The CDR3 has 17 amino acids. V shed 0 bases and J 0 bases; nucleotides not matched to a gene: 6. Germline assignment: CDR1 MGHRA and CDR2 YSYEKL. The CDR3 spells CASSQDWGGRGSYEQYF. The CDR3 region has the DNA TGCGCCAGCAGCCAAGATTGGGGCGGGAGGGGCTCCTACGAGCAGTACTTC.

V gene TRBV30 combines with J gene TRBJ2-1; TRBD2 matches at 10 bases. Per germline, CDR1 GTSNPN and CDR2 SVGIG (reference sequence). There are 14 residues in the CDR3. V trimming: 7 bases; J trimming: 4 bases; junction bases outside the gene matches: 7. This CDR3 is CASRTSGSYNEQFF. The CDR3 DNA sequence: TGTGCCTCCCGGACTAGCGGCTCATACAATGAGCAGTTCTTC.

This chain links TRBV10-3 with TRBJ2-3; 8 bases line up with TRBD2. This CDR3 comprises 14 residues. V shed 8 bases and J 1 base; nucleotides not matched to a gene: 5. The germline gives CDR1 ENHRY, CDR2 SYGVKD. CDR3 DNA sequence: TGTGCCATCGGGGAACTAGCGGGCACAGATACGCAGTATTTT. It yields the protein CAIGELAGTDTQYF.

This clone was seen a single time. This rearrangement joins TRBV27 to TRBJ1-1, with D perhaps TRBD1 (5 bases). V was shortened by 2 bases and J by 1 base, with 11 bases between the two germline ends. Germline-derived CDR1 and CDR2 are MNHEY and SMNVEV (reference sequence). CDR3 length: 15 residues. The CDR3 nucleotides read TGTGCCAGCAGTTTAACGACCAGGGCGAACACTGAAGCTTTCTTT. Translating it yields CASSLTTRANTEAFF.

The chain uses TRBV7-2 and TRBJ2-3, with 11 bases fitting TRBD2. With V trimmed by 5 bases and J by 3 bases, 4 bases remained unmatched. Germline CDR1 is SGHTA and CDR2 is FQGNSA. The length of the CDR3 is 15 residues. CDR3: CASSLLAGETDTQYF. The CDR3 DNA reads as TGTGCCAGCAGCCTACTAGCGGGAGAAACAGATACGCAGTATTTT.

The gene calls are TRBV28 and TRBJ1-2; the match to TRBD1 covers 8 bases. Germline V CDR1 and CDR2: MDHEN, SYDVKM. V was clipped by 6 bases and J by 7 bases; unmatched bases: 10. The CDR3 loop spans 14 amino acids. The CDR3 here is CASRPPGQVPGYTF. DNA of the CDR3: TGTGCCAGCAGACCTCCGGGACAGGTGCCTGGCTACACCTTC.

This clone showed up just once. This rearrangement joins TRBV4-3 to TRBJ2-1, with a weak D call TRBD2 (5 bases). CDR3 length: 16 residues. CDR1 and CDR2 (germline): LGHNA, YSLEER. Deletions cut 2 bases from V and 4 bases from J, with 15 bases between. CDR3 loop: CASSQLGGLGYNEQFF. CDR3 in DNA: TGCGCCAGCAGCCAATTGGGCGGGCTGGGTTACAATGAGCAGTTCTTC.

The CDR3 DNA is TGTGCCAGCAGCTTCAAGGGGTTGACGAACACTGAAGCTTTCTTT. Protein: CASSFKGLTNTEAFF. The chain recombines TRBV5-8 with TRBJ1-1, with D perhaps matching TRBD1 (5 bases). The CDR3 totals 15 residues. Germline assignment: CDR1 SGHTS and CDR2 YDEGEE. V was shortened by 2 bases and J by 1 base, with 12 bases between the two germline ends.

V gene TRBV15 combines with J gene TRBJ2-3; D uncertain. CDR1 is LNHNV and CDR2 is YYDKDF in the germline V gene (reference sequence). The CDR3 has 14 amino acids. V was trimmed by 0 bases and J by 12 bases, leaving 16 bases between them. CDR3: CATSRDPGVGLQYF. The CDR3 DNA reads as TGTGCCACCAGCAGAGATCCCGGAGTCGGGTTACAGTATTTT.

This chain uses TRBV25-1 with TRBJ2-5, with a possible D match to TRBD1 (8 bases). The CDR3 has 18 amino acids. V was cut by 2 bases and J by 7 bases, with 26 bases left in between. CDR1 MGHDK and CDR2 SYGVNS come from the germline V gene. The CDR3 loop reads CASSEGGDRLIVFSTQYF. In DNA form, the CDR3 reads TGTGCCAGCAGTGAAGGGGGGGACAGGCTGATCGTTTTCTCGACCCAGTACTTC.

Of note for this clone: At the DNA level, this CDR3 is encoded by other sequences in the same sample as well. CDR3 sequence: CASSLRGTDTQYF. CDR3 DNA: TGTGCCAGCAGTTTAAGAGGGACAGATACGCAGTATTTT. This chain links TRBV12-3 or TRBV12-4 with TRBJ2-3, with D perhaps TRBD2 (5 bases). The V end was cut by 2 bases, the J end by 3 bases, with 6 bases between. This CDR3 is 13 amino acids long.

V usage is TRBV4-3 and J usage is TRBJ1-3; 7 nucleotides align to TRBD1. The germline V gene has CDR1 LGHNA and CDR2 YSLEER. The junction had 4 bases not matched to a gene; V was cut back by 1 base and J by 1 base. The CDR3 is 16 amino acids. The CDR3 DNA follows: TGCGCCAGCAGCCAAGGTCCGGGACAGTCTGGAAACACCATATATTTT. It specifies CASSQGPGQSGNTIYF.

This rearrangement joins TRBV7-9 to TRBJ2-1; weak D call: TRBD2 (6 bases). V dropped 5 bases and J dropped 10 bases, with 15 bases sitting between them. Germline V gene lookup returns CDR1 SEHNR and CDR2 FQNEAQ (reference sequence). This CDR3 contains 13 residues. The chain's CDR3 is CASSGMEGREQFF. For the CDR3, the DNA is TGTGCCAGCAGCGGGATGGAGGGCAGAGAGCAGTTCTTC.

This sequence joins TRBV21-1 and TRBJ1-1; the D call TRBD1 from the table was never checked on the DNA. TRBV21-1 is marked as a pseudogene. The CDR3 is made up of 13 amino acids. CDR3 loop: CASSKAPDTEAFF. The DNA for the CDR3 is TGTGCCAGCAGCAAAGCCCCAGACACTGAAGCTTTCTTT.

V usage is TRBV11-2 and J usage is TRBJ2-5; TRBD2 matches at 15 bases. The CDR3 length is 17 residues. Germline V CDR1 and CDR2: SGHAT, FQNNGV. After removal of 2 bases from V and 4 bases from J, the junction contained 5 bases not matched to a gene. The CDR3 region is CASSLWGLAGGRETQYF. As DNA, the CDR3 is TGTGCCAGCAGCTTATGGGGACTAGCGGGAGGTCGAGAGACCCAGTACTTC. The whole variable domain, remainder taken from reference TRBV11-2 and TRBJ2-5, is EAGVAQSPRYKIIEKRQSVAFWCNPISGHATLYWYQQILGQGPKLLIQFQNNGVVDDSQLPKDRFSAERLKGVDSTLKIQPAKLEDSAVYLCASSLWGLAGGRETQYFGPGTRLLVL.

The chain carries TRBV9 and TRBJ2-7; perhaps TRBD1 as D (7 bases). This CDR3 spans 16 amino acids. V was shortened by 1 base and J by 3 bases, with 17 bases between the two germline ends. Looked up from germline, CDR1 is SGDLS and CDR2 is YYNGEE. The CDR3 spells CASSVSSQGTLYEQYF. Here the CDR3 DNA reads TGTGCCAGCAGCGTAAGCTCACAGGGGACTCTCTACGAGCAGTACTTC.

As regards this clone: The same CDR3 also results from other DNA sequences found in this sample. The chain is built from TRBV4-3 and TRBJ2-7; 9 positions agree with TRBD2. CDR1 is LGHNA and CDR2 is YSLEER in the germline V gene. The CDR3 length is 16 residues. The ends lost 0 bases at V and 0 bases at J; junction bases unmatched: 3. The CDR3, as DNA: TGCGCCAGCAGCCAAGATCGAGCGGGAGGCTCCTACGAGCAGTACTTC. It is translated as CASSQDRAGGSYEQYF.

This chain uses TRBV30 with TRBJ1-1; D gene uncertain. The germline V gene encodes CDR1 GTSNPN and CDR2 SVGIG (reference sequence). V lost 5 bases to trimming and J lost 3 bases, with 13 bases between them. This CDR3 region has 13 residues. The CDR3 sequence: CAWGAPGYTEAFF. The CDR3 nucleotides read TGTGCCTGGGGTGCCCCCGGGTACACTGAAGCTTTCTTT.

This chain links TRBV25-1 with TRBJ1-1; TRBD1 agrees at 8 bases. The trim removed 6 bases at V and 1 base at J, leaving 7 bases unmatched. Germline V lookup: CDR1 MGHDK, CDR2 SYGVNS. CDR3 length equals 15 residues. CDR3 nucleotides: TGTGCCAGCAGAACTGTGACAGGGGCGAACACTGAAGCTTTCTTT. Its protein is CASRTVTGANTEAFF. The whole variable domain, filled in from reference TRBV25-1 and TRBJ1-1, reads EADIYQTPRYLVIGTGKKITLECSQTMGHDKMYWYQQDPGMELHLIHYSYGVNSTEKGDLSSESTVSRIRTEHFPLTLESARPSHTSQYLCASRTVTGANTEAFFGQGTRLTVV.

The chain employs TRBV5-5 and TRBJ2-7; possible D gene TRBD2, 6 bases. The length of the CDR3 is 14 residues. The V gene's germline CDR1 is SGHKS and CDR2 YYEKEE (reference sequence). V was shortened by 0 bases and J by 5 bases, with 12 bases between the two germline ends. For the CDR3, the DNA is TGTGCCAGCAGCTTGGACCTGAGGGAGGACGAGCAGTACTTC. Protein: CASSLDLREDEQYF.